This paragraph reports one T cell receptor (beta chain). It lacks a known antigen. Base qualities are not at hand, and no much larger clone is one base apart. This entry belongs to a study of immune cell composition in non-small cell lung cancer (dated by TCRdb to about 2017). In the study overall: Histologic subtype, mainly lung adenocarcinoma or squamous cell carcinoma, was assigned on the basis of H&E together with p63, CK5, Napsin A and TTF-1 immunohistochemistry. A handful of tumour specimens that had TCR-beta data belonged to rare histological subtypes and were left out of the subtype comparisons. Adaptive Biotechnologies TCR-beta sequencing was carried out on some 35 paired NSCLC tumour and non-adjacent lung specimens, as well as on approximately 25 tumour-only specimens. In supplementary cohort #1, which comprised more than eight lung adenocarcinoma cases, paired tumour/lung TCR-beta sequencing was performed and TIL populations were generated so that tumour reactivity could be assessed.

Findings and caveats that apply to the study as a whole: Tumour-associated clones >0.5% were found in nearly half of NSCLC cases, namely in around 36% of adenocarcinomas versus 75% of squamous carcinomas. In ten to eleven adenocarcinoma cases, a strong correlation was found between maximal tumour-associated clone frequency and TIL tumour reactivity, whereas no such correlation was found between overall clonality and TIL tumour reactivity. Smoking pack-years did not significantly correlate with tumour TCR-beta clonality. The reactivity cohort was only roughly nine cases, and tumour-reactive clones were not shown to share sequences with the dominant in vivo tumour-associated clones.

A two-step multiplex PCR was used to amplify TCR-beta CDR3 regions from genomic DNA, and Illumina-compatible adaptors were added in the second step. TCR-beta immunosequencing was performed on an Illumina platform as a commercial immunoSEQ service. Processing in the source paper ran as follows. Repertoires were summarised as Top 10 Clones, the percentage of T-cell templates from the ten most frequent sequences, and productive clonality. Productive clonality ranged from 0 to 1, with 1 indicating a monoclonal population. Sequences comprising at least 0.1% of tumour T-cell templates but absent from matched non-adjacent lung were defined as tumour-associated clones and were identified via log10 scatter plots. Student's t-tests were used for two-group comparisons, ANOVA was used for stages, and linear regression was used for relationships, with analyses conducted in GraphPad Prism7 and R. The table comes from immuneACCESS by way of TCRdb, which keeps in-frame sequences with V and J called. Part of the clones is missing from these tables; in studies checked, under half for an unresolved V gene and the rest for unknown reasons. The V and J calls and the clone size are those of that table, but D and trimming were determined from the DNA. The sample table shows several thousand clones, and 70% to 90% are seen once. The top ten clonotypes cover 9% to 15% of the sample.

Normal lung samples came from the same patient and were non-adjacent lung tissue collected as far from the tumour as possible, with a minimum distance of 3 cm. From frozen aliquots of unsorted single-cell suspensions, genomic DNA was isolated using the QIAamp DNA kit. Tissues were received within 2 hours of resection and were immediately processed into single-cell suspensions. Tissue was mechanically dissociated and enzymatically digested with DNase I, collagenase I and hyaluronidase for approximately 31 minutes at 37 °C, then filtered and RBC-lysed. The sequencing sample was made of non-adjacent lung tissue. The sequence came from a human donor with non-small cell lung cancer.

The CDR3 in this case is CAWSPGQIYYEQYF. The DNA sequence is given as TGTGCCTGGAGCCCGGGACAGATTTACTACGAGCAGTACTTC. The chain was built from TRBV30 and TRBJ2-7; TRBD1 agrees with 7 junctional bases. Its CDR3 holds 14 amino acids, cysteine through phenylalanine. Solely the CDR3 DNA is kept, with 42 bases framed from the first base. Per the germline V gene (reference sequence), GTSNPN is the CDR1 and SVGIG is the CDR2. For this chain, trimming is 3 bases at the V end and 3 bases at the J end, and the number of junction bases without a gene match is 8.